The entry that follows covers one T cell receptor (beta chain) sequence. Its specificity is not known. The entry originates in a study of identical twins. Overall study results and limits: Sequences that were out-of-frame, alpha and twin-shared displayed an excess of low generation probability. Insertions were fewer in abundant cord blood beta clonotypes, whereas memory repertoires showed none of this pattern.

With 5 bases clipped from V and 8 bases from J, the junction kept 5 bases outside the gene matches. The germline V gene has CDR1 MDHEN and CDR2 SYDVKM. The CDR3 consists of 13 residues. TCRdb passed the 5' RACE reads through MiXCR, listing each CDR3 protein once. Of 1.5 million to 2 million distinct CDR3 sequences in the sample, about 32% are singletons; the top ten hold approximately 0.29%. This chain links TRBV28 with TRBJ2-1; 8 bases fit TRBD1. This TCR came from a newborn girl in good health. Sample: cord blood. CDR3 protein: CASSRTGTHEQFF. The CDR3 region has the DNA TGTGCCAGCAGTAGGACAGGGACCCATGAGCAGTTCTTC.